These 22 T cell receptor beta chains were all obtained from the same sample, sequenced in a study of vaccination and CD4 T cells after COVID-19. Treatment noted: approximately 10-day PBMC culture with coronavirus spike peptide pools or control peptides (ViraFEST assay). Scientists ran DNA taken from cultured CD4+ T cells through the Oncomine TCR Beta short-read assay for sequencing. MiXCR, run by TCRdb on the PCR reads, gives a single entry per CDR3 protein. The sample has 8,500 to 13,000 distinct CDR3 sequences; approximately 40% are singletons. The antigens of these receptors remain unknown. Sequenced here: CD4+ T cells from blood, cultured in vitro, sampled after SARS-CoV-2 vaccination. These receptor sequences come from a human donor who had recovered from COVID-19.

This clonotype showed up just a few times. The chain uses TRBV7-8 and TRBJ1-2; D is ambiguous. This CDR3 is 15 amino acids long. Trimming stripped 1 base from V and 9 bases from J, with 18 bases between. The germline CDR1 and CDR2 sequences are SGHVS and FQNEAQ. CDR3 sequence reads: CASSLVGFGFLSYTF. CDR3 nucleotides: TGTGCCAGCAGCTTAGTAGGATTCGGGTTCTTAAGCTACACCTTC.

This chain connects TRBV7-8 to TRBJ2-1; a possible D gene is TRBD2 (6 bases). Trimming stripped 3 bases from V and 4 bases from J, with 10 bases between. The CDR3 covers 14 residues. Germline assignment: CDR1 SGHVS and CDR2 FQNEAQ. This CDR3 reads CASSLGLEYNEQFF. CDR3 nucleotide sequence: TGTGCCAGCAGCTTGGGACTGGAGTACAATGAGCAGTTCTTC.

This clonotype was picked up a small number of times. For the CDR3, the DNA is TGTGCCACCAGCAGCCCAAGGACTAGCGGGTTCAGTGAGACCCAGTACTTC. The encoded protein is CATSSPRTSGFSETQYF. The chain carries TRBV15 and TRBJ2-5; TRBD2 agrees at 11 bases. J gave up 5 bases and V 3 bases, and 11 bases lay outside the gene matches. CDR1 and CDR2 from the germline V gene are LNHNV and YYDKDF (reference sequence). The CDR3 is made up of 17 amino acids.

The gene calls are TRBV6-2 or TRBV6-3 and TRBJ2-1; 10 bases fit TRBD1. The J segment lost 6 bases and the V segment lost 7 bases, leaving 15 bases of the junction unmatched. CDR3 length: 17 amino acids. Germline CDR1 MNHEY, CDR2 SVGEGT. The CDR3 sequence is CASNLAIRDRGLNEQFF. In nucleotides, the CDR3 is TGTGCCAGCAATCTAGCTATCCGGGACAGGGGACTCAATGAGCAGTTCTTC.

The chain's CDR3 is CSARDPGYWGHEQFF. The CDR3 DNA reads as TGCAGTGCTAGAGATCCGGGTTACTGGGGCCATGAGCAGTTCTTC. V gene TRBV20-1 combines with J gene TRBJ2-1; D may be TRBD1 (5 bases). Trimming took off 0 bases at V and 8 bases at J, with 17 bases between the two ends. CDR1 is DFQATT, CDR2 SNEGSKA, per germline (reference sequence). The CDR3 totals 15 residues.

The chain has TRBV19 and TRBJ2-3; TRBD2 aligns across 9 bases. The ends lost 5 bases at V and 4 bases at J; junction bases unmatched: 10. This CDR3 has 16 residues. Germline-derived CDR1 and CDR2 are LNHDA and SQIVND (reference sequence). For the CDR3, the DNA is TGTGCCAGTAGTCCCCGGGGCGGGAGGGTCGCAGATACGCAGTATTTT. Its protein is CASSPRGGRVADTQYF.

The rearrangement links TRBV19 to TRBJ2-1; 8 nucleotides match TRBD2. The CDR3 is 19 amino acids. Germline values: CDR1 LNHDA, CDR2 SQIVND (reference sequence). The V gene end was trimmed by 2 bases and the J gene end by 7 bases; junction bases not matched to a gene: 19. In DNA form, the CDR3 reads TGTGCCAGTAGTATAAGAGGGCCAAGGAGCGGGAGCATAAGAAATGAGCAGTTCTTC. Protein sequence: CASSIRGPRSGSIRNEQFF.

This clonotype occurred a few times. The rearrangement links TRBV7-8 to TRBJ1-2; D not certain. This CDR3 contains 14 residues. Trimming pared 1 base from V and 4 bases from J, leaving 10 bases between. Looked up from germline, CDR1 is SGHVS and CDR2 is FQNEAQ. In nucleotides, the CDR3 is TGTGCCAGCAGCTTAGGCAAAAGCGTCTATGGCTACACCTTC. Translated, it gives CASSLGKSVYGYTF.

The chain has TRBV20-1 and TRBJ1-6; unclear D gene. V was cut by 3 bases and J by 10 bases, with 16 bases left in between. From germline, CDR1 is DFQATT and CDR2 SNEGSKA (reference sequence). The CDR3 has 14 amino acids. This chain's CDR3 is CSASVPPRKSPLHF. The CDR3 bases are TGCAGTGCTAGCGTTCCCCCCAGGAAGTCACCCCTCCACTTT.

The rearrangement links TRBV24-1 to TRBJ1-1; TRBD1 might be the D (6 bases). CDR3 length: 13 amino acids. Germline-derived CDR1 and CDR2 are KGHDR and SFDVKD. Deletions cut 6 bases from V and 3 bases from J, with 10 bases between. The CDR3 DNA reads TGTGCCACCAGTCCTGACAGGTACACTGAAGCTTTCTTT. As protein: CATSPDRYTEAFF.

This clonotype was recorded a few times. The chain couples TRBV28 to TRBJ1-2; D gene ambiguous. The germline V gene encodes CDR1 MDHEN and CDR2 SYDVKM. The CDR3 loop spans 13 amino acids. CDR3 residues: CAAAGFSNYGYTF. The CDR3 DNA is TGTGCTGCGGCCGGGTTCTCTAACTATGGCTACACCTTC.

This clonotype turned up a few times. V is TRBV24-1 and J is TRBJ2-3; D is ambiguous. Germline CDR1 reads KGHDR; CDR2 reads SFDVKD. The CDR3 consists of 13 residues. Trimming removed 6 bases from V and 6 bases from J, with 12 bases in between. The CDR3, as DNA: TGTGCCACCAGTTCCCCTCCTCTGGATACGCAGTATTTT. This encodes CATSSPPLDTQYF.

This CDR3 is CASSLRGGAYEQYF. The CDR3 nucleotides are TGTGCCAGCAGTCTCCGGGGGGGGGCCTACGAGCAGTACTTC. The chain combines TRBV27 with TRBJ2-7; 8 bases line up with TRBD2. After removal of 5 bases from V and 2 bases from J, the junction contained 5 bases not matched to a gene. Per the germline V gene, CDR1 is MNHEY and CDR2 is SMNVEV (reference sequence). The CDR3 is made up of 14 amino acids.

This clonotype was seen more than once but under ten times. This chain links TRBV6-5 with TRBJ1-2; a possible D gene is TRBD1 (5 bases). Trimming shortened V by 0 bases and J by 5 bases, and 16 bases separated the two germline ends. This CDR3 comprises 16 residues. Germline V gene sequence: CDR1 MNHEY, CDR2 SVGAGI. The CDR3 sequence: CASSYSLTGTAYGYTF. The CDR3 DNA is TGTGCCAGCAGTTACTCACTAACCGGGACGGCGTATGGCTACACCTTC.

A single count supports this clonotype. The chain carries TRBV21-1 and TRBJ2-1; the table's D call of TRBD2 was not tested on the DNA. TRBV21-1 is a recognized pseudogene. The CDR3 runs to 18 residues. CDR3 region: CASSVDRAREGRNEWQFF. In DNA, the CDR3 is TGTGCCAGCAGCGTGGACAGGGCGCGGGAGGGTAGGAATGAGTGGCAGTTCTTC.

This clonotype has only a few counts. This chain connects TRBV7-8 to TRBJ1-5; maybe TRBD1 (5 bases). This CDR3 has 15 residues. From germline, CDR1 is SGHVS and CDR2 FQNEAQ. V lost 5 bases to trimming and J lost 3 bases, with 14 bases between them. The CDR3 bases are TGTGCCAGCAGCCAACTGGGGCAGTCCAATCAGCCCCAGCATTTT. Amino acid sequence: CASSQLGQSNQPQHF.

This sequence joins TRBV20-1 and TRBJ2-7, with no clear D. The CDR3 has 14 amino acids. Trimming shortened V by 2 bases and J by 3 bases, and 14 bases separated the two germline ends. Germline values: CDR1 DFQATT, CDR2 SNEGSKA (reference sequence). The CDR3 nucleotides are TGCAGTGCTAGACGGGCGGAACGAGGCTACGAGCAGTACTTC. Amino acid sequence: CSARRAERGYEQYF.

The chain uses TRBV7-2 and TRBJ2-2; perhaps TRBD2 as D (5 bases). V lost 8 bases and J lost 6, with 19 bases in between. This CDR3 has 15 residues. CDR1 and CDR2 from the germline V gene are SGHTA and FQGNSA. The CDR3 DNA follows: TGTGCCAGCCGACCCACTAGTGGAGTTCCCGGGGAGCTGTTTTTT. Its protein product is CASRPTSGVPGELFF. Combining the CDR3 with reference TRBV7-2 and TRBJ2-2 gives the whole variable domain GAGVSQSPSNKVTEKGKDVELRCDPISGHTALYWYRQSLGQGLEFLIYFQGNSAPDKSGLPSDRFSAERTGGSVSTLTIQRTQQEDSAVYLCASRPTSGVPGELFFGEGSRLTVL.

The V gene is TRBV24-1, the J gene TRBJ1-5; D is unresolved. The germline gives CDR1 KGHDR, CDR2 SFDVKD. V was shortened by 4 bases and J by 1 base, with 7 bases between the two germline ends. This CDR3 has 14 residues. CDR3 in amino acids: CATSDPDSNQPQHF. The CDR3 DNA reads TGTGCCACCAGTGACCCGGACAGCAATCAGCCCCAGCATTTT.

This clonotype was counted a few times. The chain recombines TRBV20-1 with TRBJ1-2; no clear D. Trimming took 3 bases from V and 4 from J, leaving 9 bases between them. The CDR3 has 12 residues. Germline V gene lookup returns CDR1 DFQATT and CDR2 SNEGSKA (reference sequence). This CDR3 reads CSARLRPYGYTF. The DNA of the CDR3 is TGCAGTGCTAGGTTACGGCCCTATGGCTACACCTTC.

CDR3 region: CASSVQANYGYTF. CDR3 bases: TGTGCCAGCAGCGTACAGGCTAACTATGGCTACACCTTC. The chain links TRBV7-2 to TRBJ1-2; D is perhaps TRBD1 (5 bases). V was trimmed by 5 bases and J by 0 bases, leaving 7 bases between them. The length of the CDR3 is 13 residues. CDR1 SGHTA and CDR2 FQGNSA come from the germline V gene.

This clonotype was counted between two and nine times. The rearrangement joins TRBV20-1 to TRBJ2-3; TRBD2 agrees at 11 bases. The V segment lost 3 bases and the J segment 4 bases; nucleotides outside the gene matches: 12. Germline CDR1 and CDR2: DFQATT and SNEGSKA (reference sequence). This CDR3 region has 17 residues. The CDR3 region is CSASGIVLAGVSDTQYF. The CDR3 bases are TGCAGTGCTAGCGGCATTGTACTAGCGGGAGTCTCAGATACGCAGTATTTT.